The present TCR beta chain was sequenced within a study of CD8 T cells in Susac syndrome. This CDR3 has 16 amino acids. V gave up 3 bases and J gave up 4 bases; unmatched junction bases: 4. Germline assignment: CDR1 MDHEN and CDR2 SYDVKM. Notes on the study in general: In total CD8+ repertoires, 15 to 20 Susac-specific public clones were found, and CD8+ TEMRA repertoires had about five.

The RNA input was about 0.45 to 1 ug, and it was reverse transcribed with random hexamers. Coverage of TCR beta CDR3 amplification by immunoSEQ multiplex PCR extended to 54 Vbeta and 13 Jbeta. TCRdb reprocessed the immunoSEQ multiplex PCR reads with MiXCR, giving one entry per CDR3 protein. This table holds fewer than 150,000 distinct CDR3 sequences, 85% to 95% found once. Regarding this clonotype: Its antigen is currently unknown.

The source of this sequence is a human donor with Susac syndrome. Sequencing input: CD8+ T cells from PBMCs. The J gene is TRBJ2-1, the V gene TRBV28, with 12 bases that match TRBD1. The CDR3 region has the DNA TGTGCCAGCAGTTTTCGGGACAGGGGGCTTTACAATGAGCAGTTCTTC. Translated, it gives CASSFRDRGLYNEQFF.